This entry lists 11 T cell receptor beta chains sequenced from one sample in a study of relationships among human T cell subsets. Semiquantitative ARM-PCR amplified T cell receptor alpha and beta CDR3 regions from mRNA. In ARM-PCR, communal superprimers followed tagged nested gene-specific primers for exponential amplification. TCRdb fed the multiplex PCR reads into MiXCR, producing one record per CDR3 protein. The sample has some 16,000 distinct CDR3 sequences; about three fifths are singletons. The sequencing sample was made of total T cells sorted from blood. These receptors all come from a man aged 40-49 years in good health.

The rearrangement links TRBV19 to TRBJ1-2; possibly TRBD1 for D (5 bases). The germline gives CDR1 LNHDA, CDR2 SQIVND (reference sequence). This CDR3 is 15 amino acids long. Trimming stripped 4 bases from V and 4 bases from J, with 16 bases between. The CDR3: CASSNPGPVVYGYTF. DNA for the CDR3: TGTGCCAGTAGTAACCCGGGACCGGTGGTCTATGGCTACACCTTC.

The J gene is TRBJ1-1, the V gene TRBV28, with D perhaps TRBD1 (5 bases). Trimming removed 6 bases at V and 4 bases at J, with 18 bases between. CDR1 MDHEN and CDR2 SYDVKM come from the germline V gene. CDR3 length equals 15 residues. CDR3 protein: CASREGPYVGTEAFF. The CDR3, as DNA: TGTGCCAGCAGGGAGGGACCCTATGTAGGCACTGAAGCTTTCTTT.

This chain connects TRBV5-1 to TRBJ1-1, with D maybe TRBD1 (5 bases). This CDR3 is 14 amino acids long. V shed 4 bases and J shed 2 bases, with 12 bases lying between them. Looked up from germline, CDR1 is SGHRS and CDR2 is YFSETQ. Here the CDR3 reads CASSVGTVNTEAFF. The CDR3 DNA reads TGCGCCAGCAGCGTCGGGACCGTCAACACTGAAGCTTTCTTT.

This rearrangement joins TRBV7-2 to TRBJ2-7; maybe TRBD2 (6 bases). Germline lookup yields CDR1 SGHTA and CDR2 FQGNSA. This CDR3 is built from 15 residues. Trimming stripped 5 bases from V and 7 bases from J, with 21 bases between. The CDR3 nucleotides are TGTGCCAGCAGCCTATCAACTGCGGGAACTGGAGAGCAGTACTTC. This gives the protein CASSLSTAGTGEQYF.

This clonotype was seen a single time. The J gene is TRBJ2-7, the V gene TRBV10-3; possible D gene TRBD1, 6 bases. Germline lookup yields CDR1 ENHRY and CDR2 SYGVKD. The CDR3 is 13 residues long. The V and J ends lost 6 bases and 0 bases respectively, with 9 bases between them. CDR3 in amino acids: CAIRGGSSYEQYF. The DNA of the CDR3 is TGTGCCATCAGAGGGGGATCCTCCTACGAGCAGTACTTC.

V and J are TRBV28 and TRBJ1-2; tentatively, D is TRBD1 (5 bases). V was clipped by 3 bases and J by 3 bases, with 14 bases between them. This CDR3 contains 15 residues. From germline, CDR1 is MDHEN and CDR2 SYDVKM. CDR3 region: CASSLGGATHYGYTF. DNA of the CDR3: TGTGCCAGCAGTTTGGGAGGGGCCACCCACTATGGCTACACCTTC.

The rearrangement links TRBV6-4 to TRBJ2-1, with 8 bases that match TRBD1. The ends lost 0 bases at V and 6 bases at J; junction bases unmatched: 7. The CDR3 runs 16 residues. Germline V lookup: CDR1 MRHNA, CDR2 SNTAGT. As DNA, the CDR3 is TGTGCCAGCAGTGACTCGAGCAGGGGGCAGGCCAATGAGCAGTTCTTC. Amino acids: CASSDSSRGQANEQFF.

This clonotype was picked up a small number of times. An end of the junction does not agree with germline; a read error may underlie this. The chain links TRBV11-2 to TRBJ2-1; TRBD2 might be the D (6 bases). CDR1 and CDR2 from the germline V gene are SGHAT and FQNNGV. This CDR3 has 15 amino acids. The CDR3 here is CASSFSGDPPNEQFF. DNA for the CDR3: TGTGCTAGCAGCTTCTCGGGGGACCCTCCTAATGAGCAGTTCTTC.

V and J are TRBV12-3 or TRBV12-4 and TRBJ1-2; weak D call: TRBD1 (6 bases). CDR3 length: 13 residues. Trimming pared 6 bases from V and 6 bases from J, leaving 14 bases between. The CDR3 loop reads CASSATGRNGYTF. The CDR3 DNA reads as TGTGCCAGCAGCGCAACAGGGAGAAATGGCTACACCTTC.

The CDR3 is CATPEVQLSSPLHF. The CDR3 region has the DNA TGTGCCACCCCGGAAGTACAGTTGAGTTCACCCCTCCACTTT. V gene TRBV21-1 combines with J gene TRBJ1-6; TRBD1 is the table's D call, not checked against the DNA. TRBV21-1 is tagged as a pseudogene. This CDR3 contains 14 residues.

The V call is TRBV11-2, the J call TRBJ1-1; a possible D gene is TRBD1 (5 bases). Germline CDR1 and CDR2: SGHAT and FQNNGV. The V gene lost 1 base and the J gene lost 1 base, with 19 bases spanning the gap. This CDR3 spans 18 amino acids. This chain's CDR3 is CASSLGLEGFWGNTEAFF. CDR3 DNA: TGTGCCAGCAGCTTAGGATTAGAGGGGTTCTGGGGGAACACTGAAGCTTTCTTT.